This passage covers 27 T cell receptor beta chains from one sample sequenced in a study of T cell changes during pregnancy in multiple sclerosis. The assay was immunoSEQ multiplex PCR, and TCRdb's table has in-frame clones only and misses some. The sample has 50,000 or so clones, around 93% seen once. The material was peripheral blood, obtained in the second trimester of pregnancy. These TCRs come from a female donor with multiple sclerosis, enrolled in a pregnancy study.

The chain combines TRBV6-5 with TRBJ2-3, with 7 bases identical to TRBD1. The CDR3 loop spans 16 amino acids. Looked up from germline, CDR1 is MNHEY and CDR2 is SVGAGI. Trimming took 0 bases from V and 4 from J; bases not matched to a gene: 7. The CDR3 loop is CASSYSRDSSADTQYF. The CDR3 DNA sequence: TGTGCCAGCAGTTACTCGAGGGACAGTAGTGCAGATACGCAGTATTTT.

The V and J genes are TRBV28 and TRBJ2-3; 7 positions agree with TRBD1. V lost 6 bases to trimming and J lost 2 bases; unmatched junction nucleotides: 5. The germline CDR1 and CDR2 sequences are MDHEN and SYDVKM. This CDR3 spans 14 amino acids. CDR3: CASRQQGSTDTQYF. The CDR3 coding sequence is TGTGCCAGCAGACAACAGGGGTCCACAGATACGCAGTATTTT.

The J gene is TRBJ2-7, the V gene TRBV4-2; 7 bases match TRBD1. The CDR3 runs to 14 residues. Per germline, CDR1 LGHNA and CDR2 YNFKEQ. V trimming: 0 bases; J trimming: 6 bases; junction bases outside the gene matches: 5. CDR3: CASSQETGVREQYF. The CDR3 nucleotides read TGTGCCAGCAGCCAAGAAACAGGGGTCCGCGAGCAGTACTTC.

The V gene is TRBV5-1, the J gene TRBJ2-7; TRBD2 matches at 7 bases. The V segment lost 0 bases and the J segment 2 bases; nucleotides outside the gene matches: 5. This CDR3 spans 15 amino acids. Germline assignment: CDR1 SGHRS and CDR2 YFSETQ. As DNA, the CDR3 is TGCGCCAGCAGCTTGGCCGGGGGGTCTACCTACGAGCAGTACTTC. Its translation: CASSLAGGSTYEQYF.

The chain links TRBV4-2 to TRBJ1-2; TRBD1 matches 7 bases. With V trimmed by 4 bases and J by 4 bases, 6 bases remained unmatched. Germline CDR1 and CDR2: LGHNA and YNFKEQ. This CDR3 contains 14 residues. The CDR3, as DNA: TGTGCCAGCAGCCCCGGGACAGTCCTCTATGGCTACACCTTC. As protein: CASSPGTVLYGYTF.

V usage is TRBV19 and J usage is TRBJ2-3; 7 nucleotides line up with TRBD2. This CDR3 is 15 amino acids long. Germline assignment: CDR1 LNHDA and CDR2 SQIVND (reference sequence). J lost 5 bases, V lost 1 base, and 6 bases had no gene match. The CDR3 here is CASSIVGGRRDTQYF. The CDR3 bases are TGTGCCAGTAGTATAGTGGGCGGGAGAAGAGATACGCAGTATTTT.

The CDR3 sequence is CARGLASTDTQYF. CDR3 coding DNA: TGTGCCAGGGGACTAGCGAGCACAGATACGCAGTATTTT. The chain couples TRBV6-4 to TRBJ2-3, with 10 positions matching TRBD2. With V trimmed by 9 bases and J by 0 bases, 0 bases remained unmatched. The CDR3 loop spans 13 amino acids. The germline V gene has CDR1 MRHNA and CDR2 SNTAGT.

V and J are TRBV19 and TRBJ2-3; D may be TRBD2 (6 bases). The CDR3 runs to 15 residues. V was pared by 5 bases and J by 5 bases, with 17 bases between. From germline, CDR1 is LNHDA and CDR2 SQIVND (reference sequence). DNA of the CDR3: TGTGCCAGTAGTTCACCGGGACTTCCACTAGATACGCAGTATTTT. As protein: CASSSPGLPLDTQYF.

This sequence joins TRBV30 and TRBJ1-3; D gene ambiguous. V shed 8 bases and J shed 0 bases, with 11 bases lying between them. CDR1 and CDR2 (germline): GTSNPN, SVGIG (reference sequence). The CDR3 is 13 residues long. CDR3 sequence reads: CARSGSSGNTIYF. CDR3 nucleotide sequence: TGTGCCCGTAGCGGGAGCTCTGGAAACACCATATATTTT.

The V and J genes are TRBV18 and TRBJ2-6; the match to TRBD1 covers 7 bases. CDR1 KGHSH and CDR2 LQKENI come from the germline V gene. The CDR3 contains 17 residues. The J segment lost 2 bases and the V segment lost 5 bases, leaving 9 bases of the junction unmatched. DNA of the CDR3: TGTGCCAGCTCATCCACCTTGACAGGGACTGGGGCCAACGTCCTGACTTTC. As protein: CASSSTLTGTGANVLTF.

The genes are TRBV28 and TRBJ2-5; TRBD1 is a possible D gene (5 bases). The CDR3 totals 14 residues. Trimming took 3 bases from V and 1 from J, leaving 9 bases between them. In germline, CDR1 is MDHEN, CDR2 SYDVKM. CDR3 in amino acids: CASSFRVGQETQYF. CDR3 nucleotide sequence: TGTGCCAGCAGTTTCAGGGTAGGCCAAGAGACCCAGTACTTC. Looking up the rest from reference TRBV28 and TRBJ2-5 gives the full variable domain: DVKVTQSSRYLVKRTGEKVFLECVQDMDHENMFWYRQDPGLGLRLIYFSYDVKMKEKGDIPEGYSVSREKKERFSLILESASTNQTSMYLCASSFRVGQETQYFGPGTRLLVL.

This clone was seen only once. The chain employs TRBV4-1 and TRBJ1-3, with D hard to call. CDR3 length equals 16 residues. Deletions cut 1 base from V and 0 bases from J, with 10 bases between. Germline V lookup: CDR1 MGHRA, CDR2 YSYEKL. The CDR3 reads CASSQAYEGSGNTIYF. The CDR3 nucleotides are TGCGCCAGCAGCCAAGCCTATGAGGGCTCTGGAAACACCATATATTTT.

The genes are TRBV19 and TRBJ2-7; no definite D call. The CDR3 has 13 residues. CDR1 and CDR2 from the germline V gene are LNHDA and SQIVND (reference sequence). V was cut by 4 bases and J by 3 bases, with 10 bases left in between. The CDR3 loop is CASSTKRNYEQYF. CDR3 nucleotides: TGTGCCAGTAGTACGAAGCGAAACTACGAGCAGTACTTC.

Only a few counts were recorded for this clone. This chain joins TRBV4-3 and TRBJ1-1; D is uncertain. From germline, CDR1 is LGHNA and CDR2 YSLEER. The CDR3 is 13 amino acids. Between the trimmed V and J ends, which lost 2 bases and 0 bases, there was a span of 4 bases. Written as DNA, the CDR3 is TGCGCCAGCAGCCAATCGGTGAACACTGAAGCTTTCTTT. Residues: CASSQSVNTEAFF.

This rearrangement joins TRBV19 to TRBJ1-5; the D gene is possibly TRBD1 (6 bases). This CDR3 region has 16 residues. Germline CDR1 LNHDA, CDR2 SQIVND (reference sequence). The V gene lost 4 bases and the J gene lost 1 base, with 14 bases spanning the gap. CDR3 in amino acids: CASSTRQVRSNQPQHF. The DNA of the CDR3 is TGTGCCAGTAGTACTCGACAGGTCAGAAGCAATCAGCCCCAGCATTTT.

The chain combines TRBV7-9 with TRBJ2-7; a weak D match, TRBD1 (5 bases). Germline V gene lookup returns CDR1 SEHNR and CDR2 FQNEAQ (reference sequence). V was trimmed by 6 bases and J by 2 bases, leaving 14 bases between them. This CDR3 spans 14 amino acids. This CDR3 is CASSIGVFPYEQYF. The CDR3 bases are TGTGCCAGCAGTATAGGGGTTTTTCCCTACGAGCAGTACTTC. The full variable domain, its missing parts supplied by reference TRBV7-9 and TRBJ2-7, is DTGVSQNPRHKITKRGQNVTFRCDPISEHNRLYWYRQTLGQGPEFLTYFQNEAQLEKSRLLSDRFSAERPKGSFSTLEIQRTEQGDSAMYLCASSIGVFPYEQYFGPGTRLTVT.

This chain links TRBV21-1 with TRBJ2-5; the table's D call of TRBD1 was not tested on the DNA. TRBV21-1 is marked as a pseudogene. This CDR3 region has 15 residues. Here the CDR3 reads CASSKALGRGETQYF. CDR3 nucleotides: TGTGCCAGCAGCAAAGCGCTTGGCAGGGGGGAGACCCAGTACTTC.

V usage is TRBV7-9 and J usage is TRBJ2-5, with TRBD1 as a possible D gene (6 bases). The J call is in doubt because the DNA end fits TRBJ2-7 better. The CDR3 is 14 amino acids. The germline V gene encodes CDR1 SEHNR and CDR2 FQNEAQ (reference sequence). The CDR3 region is CASSLVQGAHEQYF. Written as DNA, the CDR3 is TGTGCCAGCAGCCTAGTACAGGGTGCCCACGAGCAGTACTTC.

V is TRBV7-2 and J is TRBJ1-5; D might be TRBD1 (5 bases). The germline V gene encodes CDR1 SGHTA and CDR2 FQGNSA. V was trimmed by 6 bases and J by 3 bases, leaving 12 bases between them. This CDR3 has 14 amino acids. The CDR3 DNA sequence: TGTGCCAGCAGTAGTGGGGGGTACAATCAGCCCCAGCATTTT. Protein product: CASSSGGYNQPQHF.

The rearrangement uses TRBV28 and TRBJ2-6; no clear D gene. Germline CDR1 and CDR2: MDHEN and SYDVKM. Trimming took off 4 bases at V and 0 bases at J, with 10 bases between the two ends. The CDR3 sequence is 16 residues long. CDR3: CASSSHGNSGANVLTF. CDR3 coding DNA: TGTGCCAGCAGTTCTCACGGTAACTCTGGGGCCAACGTCCTGACTTTC.

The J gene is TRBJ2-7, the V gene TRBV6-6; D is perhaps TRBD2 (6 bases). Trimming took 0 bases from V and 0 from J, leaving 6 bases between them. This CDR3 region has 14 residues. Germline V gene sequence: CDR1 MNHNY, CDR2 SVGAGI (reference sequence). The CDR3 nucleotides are TGTGCCAGCAGTTACTCGACTAGCTCCTACGAGCAGTACTTC. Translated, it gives CASSYSTSSYEQYF.

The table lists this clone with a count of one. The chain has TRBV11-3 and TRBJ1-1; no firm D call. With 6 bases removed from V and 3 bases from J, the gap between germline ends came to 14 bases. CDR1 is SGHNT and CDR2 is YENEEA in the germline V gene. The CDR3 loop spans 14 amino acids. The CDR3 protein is CASSVATPHTEAFF. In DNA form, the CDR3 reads TGTGCCAGCAGTGTCGCCACACCCCACACTGAAGCTTTCTTT. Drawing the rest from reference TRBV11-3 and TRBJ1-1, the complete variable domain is EAGVVQSPRYKIIEKKQPVAFWCNPISGHNTLYWYLQNLGQGPELLIRYENEEAVDDSQLPKDRFSAERLKGVDSTLKIQPAELGDSAVYLCASSVATPHTEAFFGQGTRLTVV.

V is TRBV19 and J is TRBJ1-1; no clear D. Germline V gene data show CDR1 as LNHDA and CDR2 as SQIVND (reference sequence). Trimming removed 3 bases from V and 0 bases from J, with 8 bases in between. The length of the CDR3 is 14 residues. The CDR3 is CASSIPFLNTEAFF. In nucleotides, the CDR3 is TGTGCCAGTAGTATTCCTTTTCTGAACACTGAAGCTTTCTTT.

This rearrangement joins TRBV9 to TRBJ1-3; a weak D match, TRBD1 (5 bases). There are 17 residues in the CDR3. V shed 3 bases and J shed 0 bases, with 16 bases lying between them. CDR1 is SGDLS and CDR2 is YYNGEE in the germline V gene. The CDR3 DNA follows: TGTGCCAGCAGCGCCTCATGGGGGGGGATCTCTGGAAACACCATATATTTT. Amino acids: CASSASWGGISGNTIYF.

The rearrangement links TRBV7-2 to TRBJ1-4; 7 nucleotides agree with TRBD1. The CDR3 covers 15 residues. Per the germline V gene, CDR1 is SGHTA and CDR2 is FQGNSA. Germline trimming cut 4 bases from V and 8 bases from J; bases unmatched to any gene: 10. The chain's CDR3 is CASSYLDRVGEKLFF. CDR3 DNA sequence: TGTGCCAGCAGCTACCTAGACAGGGTGGGCGAAAAACTGTTTTTT. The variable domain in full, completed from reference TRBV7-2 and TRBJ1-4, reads GAGVSQSPSNKVTEKGKDVELRCDPISGHTALYWYRQSLGQGLEFLIYFQGNSAPDKSGLPSDRFSAERTGGSVSTLTIQRTQQEDSAVYLCASSYLDRVGEKLFFGSGTQLSVL.

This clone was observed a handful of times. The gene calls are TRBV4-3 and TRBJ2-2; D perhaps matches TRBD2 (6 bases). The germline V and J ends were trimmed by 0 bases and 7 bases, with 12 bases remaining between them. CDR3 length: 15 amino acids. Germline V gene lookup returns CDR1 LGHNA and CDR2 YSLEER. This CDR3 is CASSQESGAGGELFF. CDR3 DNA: TGCGCCAGCAGCCAAGAATCGGGAGCCGGCGGGGAGCTGTTTTTT.

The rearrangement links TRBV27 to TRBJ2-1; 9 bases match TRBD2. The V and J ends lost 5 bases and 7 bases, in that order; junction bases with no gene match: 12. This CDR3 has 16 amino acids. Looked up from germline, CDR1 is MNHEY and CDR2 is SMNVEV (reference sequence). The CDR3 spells CASSIPQGLAKNEQFF. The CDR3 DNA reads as TGTGCCAGCAGTATACCACAAGGACTAGCGAAAAATGAGCAGTTCTTC.